The clone carrying this T cell receptor (beta chain) turned up a few times. Through MiXCR, TCRdb re-clonotyped the PCR reads. The table includes around 64,000 clones, under 5% detected once. The entry originates in a study of metastatic and nonmetastatic thyroid tumors. All patients were treatment-naive before thyroid surgery. This CDR3 spans 19 amino acids. Germline V gene lookup returns CDR1 MDHEN and CDR2 SYDVKM. V trimming: 2 bases; J trimming: 3 bases; junction bases outside the gene matches: 18. This sequence originates from a female donor with papillary thyroid cancer or a benign thyroid nodule (not recorded which). Some clones in this sample may be carry-over from other donors' samples. Input material: blood. The chain is built from TRBV28 and TRBJ2-7, with 8 bases aligning to TRBD1. The CDR3 loop reads CASSLILRGTGILNYEQYF. CDR3 sequence (DNA): TGTGCCAGCAGTTTAATACTCAGGGGGACAGGCATCCTCAACTACGAGCAGTACTTC.